The clone carrying this TCR beta chain counts as medium-sized. Antigen unknown. The record originates from a study of OX40 agonist ivuxolimab in advanced cancers. Study background: Three dose-escalation patients had partial responses: one with hepatocellular carcinoma and two with cutaneous melanoma. Regarding the study as a whole: Clonal expansion by week 6 occurred in CD4+ and CD8+ blood T cells (at 0.1 to 3.0 mg/kg).

Systemic immunosuppression or autoimmune disease history was grounds to exclude patients. The CDR3 is made up of 13 amino acids. Trimming took 4 bases from V and 2 from J, leaving 8 bases between them. Germline V gene sequence: CDR1 KGHSY, CDR2 FQNENV. Repertoires were generated with immunoSEQ multiplex PCR, while TCRdb's copy carries only in-frame clones and drops some. The sample yields about 47,000 clones, 81% seen once. The chain is built from TRBV16 and TRBJ1-2; D not resolved. The specimen comprised CD4+ or CD8+ T cells sorted from blood, sampled in a trial of the OX40 agonist ivuxolimab. This sequence originates from an adult with an advanced solid tumor such as melanoma, head and neck, liver or kidney cancer. CDR3 nucleotides: TGTGCCAGCAGCCCCGACAAGAACTATGGCTACACCTTC. As protein: CASSPDKNYGYTF.